The rows below give T cell receptor beta chains drawn from one sample of a study of T cells in Graves' hyperthyroidism and ophthalmopathy. TCRdb passed the multiplex PCR reads through MiXCR, listing each CDR3 protein once. This sample has approximately 400,000 distinct CDR3 sequences, with 15% to 18% found just once. Material for sequencing was blood. The receptors were gathered from a woman younger than 30 with Graves' hyperthyroidism that later progressed to Graves' ophthalmopathy. The CDR3 runs from the conserved cysteine through the conserved F or W. A D gene is named only where the DNA matches it firmly. Rows give clone size only sometimes, using once, few, many, or a class for an expanded clone.

size: few
J: TRBJ1-1
V: TRBV4-3
D: NA
DNA: TGCGCCAGCAGCCAAGGCATAGCAAAGAACACTGAAGCTTTCTTT
CDR3: CASSQGIAKNTEAFF

size: few
J: TRBJ2-7
V: TRBV5-6
D: TRBD1
DNA: TGTGCCAGCAGCGCCCGGGACAGGGGGCCCCACGAGCAGTACTTC
CDR3: CASSARDRGPHEQYF

size: many
J: TRBJ2-5
V: TRBV2
D: NA
DNA: TGTGCCAGCAGTGAACTAACAGGGTTCCAAGAGACCCAGTACTTC
CDR3: CASSELTGFQETQYF

size: many
J: TRBJ1-5
V: TRBV6-1
D: NA
DNA: TGTGCCAGCAGTGCGGGACTTGGGGGTCAGCCCCAGCATTTT
CDR3: CASSAGLGGQPQHF

size: many
J: TRBJ2-7
V: TRBV6-1
D: TRBD2
DNA: TGTGCCAGCAGTTATACCATTGGGACTAGCGCCTACGAGCAGTACTTC
CDR3: CASSYTIGTSAYEQYF

size: many
J: TRBJ2-5
V: TRBV10-1
D: NA
DNA: TGCGCCACCCCCGGGACAACTGGGCTAGAGACCCAGTACTTC
CDR3: CATPGTTGLETQYF

size: many
J: TRBJ2-3
V: TRBV3-1
D: NA
DNA: TGTGCCAGCAGCCAATCTCCCCTGATAGAAGGTGATACGCAGTATTTT
CDR3: CASSQSPLIEGDTQYF

size: many
J: TRBJ2-7
V: TRBV20-1
D: TRBD2
DNA: TGCAGTGCTATCGCGGGAGGCTCCTACGAGCAGTACTTC
CDR3: CSAIAGGSYEQYF

size: many
J: TRBJ1-4
V: TRBV7-8
D: NA
DNA: TGTGCCAGCAGCTTAAGTCCTCAGCCCTTTCCAACTAATGAAAAACTGTTTTTT
CDR3: CASSLSPQPFPTNEKLFF

size: few
J: TRBJ2-7
V: TRBV15
D: NA
DNA: TGTGCCACCAGCAGAGATAACAGCCTGATCTACGAGCAGTACTTC
CDR3: CATSRDNSLIYEQYF

size: NA
J: TRBJ2-5
V: TRBV24-1
D: NA
DNA: TGTGCCACCCATATTTCGGTATCAGAGACCCAGTACTTC
CDR3: CATHISVSETQYF

size: few
J: TRBJ2-1
V: TRBV6-1
D: TRBD2
DNA: TGTGCCAGCAGAACTAGCGGCCGAAACTACAATGAGCAGTTCTTC
CDR3: CASRTSGRNYNEQFF

size: once
J: TRBJ2-2
V: TRBV2
D: TRBD1
DNA: TGTGCCAGCACCCTGACAGGGTTTGAGGACACCGGGGAGCTGTTTTTT
CDR3: CASTLTGFEDTGELFF

size: many
J: TRBJ1-6
V: TRBV24-1
D: NA
DNA: TGTGCCACCAGTGAGGCAGGGGACACTTCACCCCTCCACTTT
CDR3: CATSEAGDTSPLHF

size: NA
J: TRBJ2-1
V: TRBV6-4
D: TRBD2
DNA: TGTGCCAGCAGTGAAGGACTAGCGGGAGTGGATGAGCAGTTCTTC
CDR3: CASSEGLAGVDEQFF

size: NA
J: TRBJ1-1
V: TRBV9
D: NA
DNA: TGTGCCAGCAAGGGACACCTACAAATCACTGAAGCTTTCTTT
CDR3: CASKGHLQITEAFF

size: NA
J: TRBJ2-3
V: TRBV7-9
D: TRBD1
DNA: TGTGCCAGCAGCTCACCGGCAGGGGGCGAGGCAGATACGCAGTATTTT
CDR3: CASSSPAGGEADTQYF

size: many
J: TRBJ1-4
V: TRBV5-1
D: NA
DNA: TGCGCCAGCAGGGGGAATGAAAAACTGTTTTTT
CDR3: CASRGNEKLFF

size: many
J: TRBJ1-1
V: TRBV7-2
D: NA
DNA: TGTGCCAGCAGCTCCTCTTCGACTTATAACACTGAAGCTTTCTTT
CDR3: CASSSSSTYNTEAFF

size: many
J: TRBJ2-7
V: TRBV20-1
D: NA
DNA: TGCAGTGCTAGTTTACTAGACACCTACGAGCAGTACTTC
CDR3: CSASLLDTYEQYF

size: NA
J: TRBJ1-6
V: TRBV6-5
D: NA
DNA: TGTGCCAGCAGTTACTCCCTTACCAGCTCCCTTAGCTCCTATAATTCACCCCTCCACTTT
CDR3: CASSYSLTSSLSSYNSPLHF

size: few
J: TRBJ2-2
V: TRBV4-3
D: NA
DNA: TGCGCCAGCAGCCAAACACTGCCCGGGGAGCTGTTTTTT
CDR3: CASSQTLPGELFF

size: few
J: TRBJ2-1
V: TRBV30
D: TRBD2
DNA: TGTGCTTCAGAAAGCGGGAGGGGTTCCTACAATGAGCAGTTCTTC
CDR3: CASESGRGSYNEQFF

size: few
J: TRBJ2-4
V: TRBV6-1
D: NA
DNA: TGTGCCAGCAGGGGCTCAGCCAAAAACATTCAGTACTTC
CDR3: CASRGSAKNIQYF

size: few
J: TRBJ2-1
V: TRBV20-1
D: TRBD1
DNA: TGCAGTGCTAGAGAAGGGACAGCCTACAATGAGCAGTTCTTC
CDR3: CSAREGTAYNEQFF

size: NA
J: TRBJ1-5
V: TRBV19
D: TRBD1
DNA: TGTGCCAGTACCTCAGACGGACAGGGGTGGAATCAGCCCCAGCATTTT
CDR3: CASTSDGQGWNQPQHF

size: few
J: TRBJ1-5
V: TRBV28
D: TRBD1
DNA: TGTGCCAGCAGGCGACAGGGGGAGAGCAATCAGCCCCAGCATTTT
CDR3: CASRRQGESNQPQHF

size: many
J: TRBJ2-3
V: TRBV12-3/TRBV12-4
D: TRBD1
DNA: TGTGCCAGCAGTCGCGACAGGGGGTTCACAGATACGCAGTATTTT
CDR3: CASSRDRGFTDTQYF

size: NA
J: TRBJ2-6
V: TRBV6-2/TRBV6-3
D: TRBD2
DNA: TGTGCCAGCAGTTACTCGTATAGCGGGAGCGCCGGGGCCAACGTCCTGACTTTC
CDR3: CASSYSYSGSAGANVLTF

size: few
J: TRBJ1-2
V: TRBV27
D: NA
DNA: TGTGCCAGCAGTCCGGCCACCACTAACTATGGCTACACCTTC
CDR3: CASSPATTNYGYTF

size: many
J: TRBJ1-6
V: TRBV9
D: NA
DNA: TGTGCCAGCAGCGTAGATAGTCCGGACCGACATTCACCCCTCCACTTT
CDR3: CASSVDSPDRHSPLHF

size: few
J: TRBJ1-2
V: TRBV3-1
D: NA
DNA: TGCGCCAGCAGCCAAGATTTCAACTATGGCTACACCTTC
CDR3: CASSQDFNYGYTF

size: many
J: TRBJ2-3
V: TRBV7-2
D: TRBD2
DNA: TGTGCCAGCAGCCTTCGGACTAGCGGGAGGATTGAAGATACGCAGTATTTT
CDR3: CASSLRTSGRIEDTQYF

size: few
J: TRBJ1-2
V: TRBV28
D: TRBD1
DNA: TGTGCCAGCAGTCTGACAGGGGCCTATGGCTACACCTTC
CDR3: CASSLTGAYGYTF

size: many
J: TRBJ2-7
V: TRBV20-1
D: NA
DNA: TGCAGTGCTAGGGAAAGTCCCGCCGTTTCCTACGAGCAGTACTTC
CDR3: CSARESPAVSYEQYF

size: few
J: TRBJ1-5
V: TRBV20-1
D: NA
DNA: TGCAGTGCTACTAGCGGACGGTATAGCAATCAGCCCCAGCATTTT
CDR3: CSATSGRYSNQPQHF

size: many
J: TRBJ2-7
V: TRBV28
D: TRBD2
DNA: TGTGCCAGCAGCTTAACTAGCGGACCGAGCTCCTACGAGCAGTACTTC
CDR3: CASSLTSGPSSYEQYF

size: NA
J: TRBJ2-3
V: TRBV5-1
D: TRBD2
DNA: TGCGCCAGCAGCCTCCTAGCGGGCAGCACAGATATGCAGTATTTT
CDR3: CASSLLAGSTDMQYF

size: NA
J: TRBJ1-4
V: TRBV4-2
D: NA
DNA: TGTGCCAGCAGCCAAGACCGGACAGCCTCCTATGAAAAACTGTTTTTT
CDR3: CASSQDRTASYEKLFF

size: many
J: TRBJ2-1
V: TRBV7-9
D: TRBD2
DNA: TGTGCCAGCAGCTTAGGACTAGCTGGGGACCAGCAGTTCTTC
CDR3: CASSLGLAGDQQFF

size: many
J: TRBJ2-7
V: TRBV27
D: NA
DNA: TGTGCCAGCAGTTTATCGAAGGGCTCCTACGAGCAGTACTTC
CDR3: CASSLSKGSYEQYF

size: NA
J: TRBJ2-7
V: TRBV20-1
D: NA
DNA: TGCAGTGCTAGTTGGGGGGGCCGGTCCTACGAGCAGTACTTC
CDR3: CSASWGGRSYEQYF

size: many
J: TRBJ2-7
V: TRBV20-1
D: TRBD2
DNA: TGCAGTGCTAGAGATCCGGTGTCTAGCGGAGTGTTCTCCTACGAGCAGTACTTC
CDR3: CSARDPVSSGVFSYEQYF

size: many
J: TRBJ2-7
V: TRBV3-1
D: TRBD2
DNA: TGTGCCAGCAGCCAAGAAGGACTAGCCGACGAGCAGTACTTC
CDR3: CASSQEGLADEQYF

size: few
J: TRBJ2-7
V: TRBV27
D: TRBD1
DNA: TGTGCCAGCAGTCGGGACAGGGGCGGAAGGGAGCAGTACTTC
CDR3: CASSRDRGGREQYF